This is a list of T cell receptor beta chains from one sample in a study of CD8 T cells in Susac syndrome. Using its own MiXCR run on the immunoSEQ multiplex PCR reads, TCRdb lists one record per CDR3 protein. Here the sample spans some 300,000 distinct CDR3 sequences, 70% to 90% being singletons. Source material: CD8+ T cells from PBMCs. The receptor source for this set is a human donor with multiple sclerosis. The CDR3 runs from the conserved cysteine through the conserved F or W. The order of the fields is D gene, clone size, J gene, V gene, CDR3 DNA, CDR3 protein. The D gene is left open where the match is weak. Only some rows state a clone size, as once, few, many or a class for expanded clones.

- - TRBJ1-6 TRBV27 TGTGCCAGCAGCACTCAGGGGTACGGTTCACCCCTCCACTTT CASSTQGYGSPLHF
TRBD1 - TRBJ1-2 TRBV4-1 TGCGCCAGCAGCCCAAGACAGGGGCTTAACTATGGCTACACCTTC CASSPRQGLNYGYTF
- - TRBJ2-1 TRBV7-8 TGTGCCAGCAGCACCGTCGCGGACGAACGATACAGTGAGCAGTTCTTC CASSTVADERYSEQFF
- - TRBJ2-7 TRBV27 TGTGCCAGCAGTGTAGCTCTGACTAGCTCCTACGAGCAGTACTTC CASSVALTSSYEQYF
- few TRBJ2-7 TRBV4-2 TGTGCCAGCAGCCAAGGGAACGAGCAGTACTTC CASSQGNEQYF
- - TRBJ2-1 TRBV27 TGTGCCAGCCTCGATCTGGGCCTGGCCGAGCAGTTCTTC CASLDLGLAEQFF
TRBD1 - TRBJ1-2 TRBV6-1 TGTGCCAGCAGTTTTCAGGGGGCTAATGGCTACACCTTC CASSFQGANGYTF
TRBD2 - TRBJ2-7 TRBV12-3/TRBV12-4 TGTGCCAGCAGTTTTGGGGGCCGAAGGGCGGGAGGTGACGAGCAGTACTTC CASSFGGRRAGGDEQYF
- once TRBJ1-5 TRBV12-3/TRBV12-4 TGTGCCAGCAGTTCCTTGGGCAGATACAATCAGCCCCAGCATTTT CASSSLGRYNQPQHF
TRBD1 - TRBJ1-2 TRBV2 TGTGCCAGCAGTGACCTTAGTCGGGACAGTTATGGCTACACCTTC CASSDLSRDSYGYTF
- - TRBJ1-1 TRBV11-2 TGTGCCAGCAGCTCTATAGGGACTGAAGCTTTCTTT CASSSIGTEAFF
TRBD1 - TRBJ2-7 TRBV2 TGTGCCAGCAGATTTGAACAGGGGGAGCAATCCTACGAGCAGTACTTC CASRFEQGEQSYEQYF
- - TRBJ1-5 TRBV7-9 TGTGCCAGCAGCGCCTACAGGGATCAGCCCCAGCATTTT CASSAYRDQPQHF
TRBD1 - TRBJ1-1 TRBV30 TGTGCCTGGAACCCGGGACAGGGGAACACTGAAGCTTTCTTT CAWNPGQGNTEAFF
- - TRBJ2-1 TRBV28 TGTGCCAGCAGTTTTGGTTGGGCAGGGGCTTACAATGAGCAGTTCTTC CASSFGWAGAYNEQFF
- - TRBJ2-1 TRBV28 TGTGCCAGCAGCAAGGGCAGGGAAAAGTTCTTC CASSKGREKFF
- - TRBJ1-4 TRBV9 TGTGCCAGCAGCGTAGACGTGGGGCACGGTGAAAAACTGTTTTTT CASSVDVGHGEKLFF
TRBD1 - TRBJ2-5 TRBV28 TGTGCCAGCAATTACAGGGGGCTCCAAGAGACCCAGTACTTC CASNYRGLQETQYF
TRBD1 - TRBJ2-1 TRBV5-6 TGTGCCAGCAGCTTGGGGGGGACAGGGTACAATGAGCAGTTCTTC CASSLGGTGYNEQFF
- - TRBJ2-7 TRBV29-1 TGCAGCGTTGAGGGTGGGGAGATATACGAGCAGTACTTC CSVEGGEIYEQYF
- - TRBJ2-1 TRBV12-3/TRBV12-4 TGTGCCAGCAGTTTTGGACAATTGGAACGGTTCTTC CASSFGQLERFF
TRBD2 - TRBJ2-1 TRBV12-3/TRBV12-4 TGTGCCAGCAGTTCTAGCGGCCCCCTGGATGAGCAGTTCTTC CASSSSGPLDEQFF
- - TRBJ1-2 TRBV12-3/TRBV12-4 TGTGCCAGCAGTTTACTCGAGGACCTGGGGAACTATGGCTACACCTTC CASSLLEDLGNYGYTF
- once TRBJ2-1 TRBV7-9 TGTGCCAGCAGCTTAACCCCCCCGAATGAGCAGTTCTTC CASSLTPPNEQFF
TRBD1 once TRBJ2-1 TRBV4-3 TGCGCCAGCAGCCAAGATGATTTAGGGGACAGTGAGATCTACAATGAGCAGTTCTTC CASSQDDLGDSEIYNEQFF
- - TRBJ2-7 TRBV7-8 TGTGCCAGCAGCTATGAATCTCCATCGTACTCCTACGGGCAGTACTTC CASSYESPSYSYGQYF
TRBD2 - TRBJ2-3 TRBV6-5 TGTGCCAGCAGTTACTCTCTAGCGGGGGCCACAGATACGCAGTATTTT CASSYSLAGATDTQYF
TRBD2 - TRBJ2-5 TRBV3-1 TGTGCCAGCAGCCAAGAGGGTGAACTAGCGGGAGTATCTCTCGAGACCCAGTACTTC CASSQEGELAGVSLETQYF
TRBD1 - TRBJ1-5 TRBV20-1 TGCAGTGCTAGAGATCTACGGGACAGTAATCAGCCCCAGCATTTT CSARDLRDSNQPQHF
- - TRBJ1-5 TRBV20-1 TGCAGTGCTAGGGAAAACAGGGAGCATCAGCCCCAGCATTTT CSARENREHQPQHF
- - TRBJ2-3 TRBV20-1 TGCAGTGCTAGTTTTCGGGTGCCAGATACGCAGTATTTT CSASFRVPDTQYF
- once TRBJ2-3 TRBV4-2 TGTGCCAGCAGCCAAGATCCAATGCCAGATACGCAGTATTTT CASSQDPMPDTQYF
TRBD1 - TRBJ1-2 TRBV30 TGTGCCTGGAGCCAAAAAGGGGGACAGGGAAACTATGGCTACACCTTC CAWSQKGGQGNYGYTF
TRBD1 - TRBJ2-7 TRBV20-1 TGCAGTGCTAGACCCGACAGGGGGCCCTACGAGCAGTACTTC CSARPDRGPYEQYF
TRBD1 once TRBJ2-7 TRBV19 TGTGCCAGTATCCAGCCCGGGACAGGGCGTTTCTACGAGCAGTACTTC CASIQPGTGRFYEQYF
TRBD2 - TRBJ2-1 TRBV6-2/TRBV6-3 TGTGCCAGCAGTTACTTAGCTAGCGGGAGCAATGAGCAGTTCTTC CASSYLASGSNEQFF
TRBD1 few TRBJ2-1 TRBV20-1 TGCAGTGCTAGAGGTCTTCCCGGGACAGGGCCTACGGGTGAGCAGTTCTTC CSARGLPGTGPTGEQFF
- - TRBJ1-5 TRBV19 TGTGCCAGTAGTATAAGGGCCTTAAATCAGCCCCAGCATTTT CASSIRALNQPQHF
TRBD2 - TRBJ2-5 TRBV20-1 TGCAGTGCTAGAGACTGGGGTCGGGCCCCGGGGGGGGAGACCCAGTACTTC CSARDWGRAPGGETQYF
- - TRBJ2-3 TRBV27 TGTGCCAGCAGTTTCTCCACGATCACTAGCACAGATACGCAGTATTTT CASSFSTITSTDTQYF
- - TRBJ1-4 TRBV27 TGTGCCAGCAGAGCATCCAATGAAAAACTGTTTTTT CASRASNEKLFF
- - TRBJ1-2 TRBV14 TGTGCCAGCAGCCAGGGACTTGGGGACATCTCTTATGGCTACACCTTC CASSQGLGDISYGYTF
TRBD2 once TRBJ2-1 TRBV5-6 TGTGCCAGCAGCATGGGGACTAGCGGAGGGGGCCCAGGTGAGCAGTTCTTC CASSMGTSGGGPGEQFF
- once TRBJ1-4 TRBV6-2/TRBV6-3 TGTGCCACCGCCGGGCCTGCAACTAATGAAAAACTGTTTTTT CATAGPATNEKLFF
- - TRBJ2-1 TRBV7-3 TGTGCCAGCAGCGGCCTTGGGGGTTTTAATGAGCAGTTCTTC CASSGLGGFNEQFF
TRBD1 once TRBJ2-1 TRBV11-1 TGTGCCAGCAGCCCAGGGGGAGCCGGGACAGGGCCCTACAATGAGCAGTTCTTC CASSPGGAGTGPYNEQFF
- - TRBJ1-1 TRBV6-2/TRBV6-3 TGTGCCAGCAGTCGAGGGACGACCCTGAACACTGAAGCTTTCTTT CASSRGTTLNTEAFF
TRBD2 - TRBJ2-1 TRBV7-6 TGTGCCAGCAGCATTGAGGGACTAGTTTACAATGAGCAGTTCTTC CASSIEGLVYNEQFF
- - TRBJ1-1 TRBV14 TGTGCCAGCAGCCAAGATTGGGTGAACACTGAAGCTTTCTTT CASSQDWVNTEAFF
- - TRBJ1-2 TRBV6-5 TGTGCCAGCACTACTACAAGAACGGATGGCTACACCTTC CASTTTRTDGYTF
- - TRBJ2-7 TRBV27 TGTGCCAGCAGCTCATTGGGAGGGGGTCCCAAGTACTTC CASSSLGGGPKYF
TRBD2 once TRBJ2-3 TRBV9 TGTGCCAGCAGCCCCGGGGAGGGAGATACGCAGTATTTT CASSPGEGDTQYF
TRBD1 - TRBJ2-3 TRBV6-4 TGTGCCAGCAGTACCGGGACAGTTAGCACAGATACGCAGTATTTT CASSTGTVSTDTQYF
- - TRBJ1-1 TRBV20-1 TGCAGTGCATGGGACACTGAAGCTTTCTTT CSAWDTEAFF
- - TRBJ2-2 TRBV5-1 TGCGCCAGCAGCCAACCGAACACCGGGGAGCTGTTTTTT CASSQPNTGELFF
TRBD2 - TRBJ2-3 TRBV20-1 TGCAGTGAAACCTCGACTAGCGGGGGCAGGGATACGCAGTATTTT CSETSTSGGRDTQYF
TRBD2 - TRBJ2-1 TRBV7-2 TGTGCCAGCAGCTCTACCGGGACTAGCTACTTCTTC CASSSTGTSYFF
TRBD2 - TRBJ2-1 TRBV27 TGTGCCAGCAGTCCGGGGACTAGCGGGGCCTACAATGAGCAGTTCTTC CASSPGTSGAYNEQFF
- - TRBJ2-1 TRBV6-2/TRBV6-3 TGTGCCAGCAACGACCAACCCTACAATGAGCAGTTCTTC CASNDQPYNEQFF